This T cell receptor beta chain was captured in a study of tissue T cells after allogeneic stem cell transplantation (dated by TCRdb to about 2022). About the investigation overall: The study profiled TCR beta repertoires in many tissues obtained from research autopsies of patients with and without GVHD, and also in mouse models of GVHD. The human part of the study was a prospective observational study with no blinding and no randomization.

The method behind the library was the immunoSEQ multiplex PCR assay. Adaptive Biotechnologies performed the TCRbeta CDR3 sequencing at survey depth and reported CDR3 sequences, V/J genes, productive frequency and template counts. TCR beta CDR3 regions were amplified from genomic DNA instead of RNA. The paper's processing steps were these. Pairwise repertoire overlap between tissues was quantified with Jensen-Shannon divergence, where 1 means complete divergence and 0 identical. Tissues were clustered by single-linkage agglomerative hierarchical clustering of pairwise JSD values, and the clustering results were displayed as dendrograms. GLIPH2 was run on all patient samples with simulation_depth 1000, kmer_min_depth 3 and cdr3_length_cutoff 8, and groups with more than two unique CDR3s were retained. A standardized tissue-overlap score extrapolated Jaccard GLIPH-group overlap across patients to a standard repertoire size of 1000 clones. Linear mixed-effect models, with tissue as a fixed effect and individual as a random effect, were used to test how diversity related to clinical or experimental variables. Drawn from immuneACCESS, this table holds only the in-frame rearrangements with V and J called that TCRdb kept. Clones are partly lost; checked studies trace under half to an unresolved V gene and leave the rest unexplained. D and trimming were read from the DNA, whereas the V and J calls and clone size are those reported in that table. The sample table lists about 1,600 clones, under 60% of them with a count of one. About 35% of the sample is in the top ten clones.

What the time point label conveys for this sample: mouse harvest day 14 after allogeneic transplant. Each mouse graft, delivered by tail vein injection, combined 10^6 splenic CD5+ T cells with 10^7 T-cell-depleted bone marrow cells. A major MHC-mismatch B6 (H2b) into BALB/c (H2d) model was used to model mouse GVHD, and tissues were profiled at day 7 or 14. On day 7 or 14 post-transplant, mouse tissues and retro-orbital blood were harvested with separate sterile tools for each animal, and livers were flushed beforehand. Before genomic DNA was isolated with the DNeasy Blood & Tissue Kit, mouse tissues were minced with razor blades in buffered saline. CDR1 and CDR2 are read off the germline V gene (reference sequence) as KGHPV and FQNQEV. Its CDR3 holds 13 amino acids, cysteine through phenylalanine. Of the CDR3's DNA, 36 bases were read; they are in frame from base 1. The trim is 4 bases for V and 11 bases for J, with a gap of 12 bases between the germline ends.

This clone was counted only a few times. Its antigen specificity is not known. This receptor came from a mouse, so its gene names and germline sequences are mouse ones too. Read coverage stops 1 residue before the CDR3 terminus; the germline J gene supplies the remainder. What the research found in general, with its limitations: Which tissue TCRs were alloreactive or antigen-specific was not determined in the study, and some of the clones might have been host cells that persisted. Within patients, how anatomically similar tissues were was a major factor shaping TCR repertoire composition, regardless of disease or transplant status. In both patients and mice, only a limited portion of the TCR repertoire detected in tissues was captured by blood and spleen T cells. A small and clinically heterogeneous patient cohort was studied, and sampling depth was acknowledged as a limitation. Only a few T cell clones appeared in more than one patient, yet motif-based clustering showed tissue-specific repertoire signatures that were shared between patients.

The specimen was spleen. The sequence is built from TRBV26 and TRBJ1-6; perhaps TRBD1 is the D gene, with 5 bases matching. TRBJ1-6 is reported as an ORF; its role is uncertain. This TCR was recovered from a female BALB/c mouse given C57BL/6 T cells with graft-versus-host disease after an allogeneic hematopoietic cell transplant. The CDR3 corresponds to CASSPRGGAPLYF. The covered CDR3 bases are TGTGCCAGCAGTCCCCGGGGGGGAGCGCCCCTCTAC.